Each of the 3 T cell receptor beta chains below was sequenced from the same sample in a study of T-cell reconstitution after alpha-beta-depleted transplantation in children. Findings and limits, study-wide: Several hundred expanded graft clones reportedly were the source of alpha-beta T cells about two months after transplant.

As it was prepared, the TCRbeta library received unique molecular identifiers. TCRdb recomputed calls from the PCR reads with MiXCR, one row per CDR3 protein. The sample yields about 31,000 distinct CDR3 sequences, 5% to 7% seen once. No antigen is known for these receptors. Sequences were derived from peripheral blood, sampled 60 days after TCRalphabeta/CD19-depleted stem cell transplant. These receptors all come from a child in the first two years of life who had a stem cell transplant for acute myeloid leukemia, so the T cells may come from the graft donor.

This clonotype was seen ten or more times. The chain joins TRBV20-1 to TRBJ2-3; TRBD2 matches 11 bases. This CDR3 is 15 amino acids long. The junction had 5 bases not matched to a gene; V was cut back by 4 bases and J by 2 bases. Germline V gene sequence: CDR1 DFQATT, CDR2 SNEGSKA (reference sequence). Here the CDR3 reads CSATRLAGNTDTQYF. In nucleotides, the CDR3 is TGCAGTGCTACCCGACTAGCGGGAAACACAGATACGCAGTATTTT.

This clonotype was picked up many times. The genes are TRBV10-3 and TRBJ2-4; D might be TRBD2 (6 bases). This CDR3 has 16 residues. Trimming took off 3 bases at V and 0 bases at J, with 12 bases between the two ends. Germline V gene sequence: CDR1 ENHRY, CDR2 SYGVKD. The CDR3, as DNA: TGTGCCATCAGTGAAAAGGGACTGTTAGCCAAAAACATTCAGTACTTC. Its protein product is CAISEKGLLAKNIQYF.

At least ten counts were recorded for this clonotype. The rearrangement links TRBV7-2 to TRBJ1-3; D is ambiguous. Germline-derived CDR1 and CDR2 are SGHTA and FQGNSA. Trimming removed 3 bases from V and 2 bases from J, with 5 bases in between. This CDR3 comprises 13 residues. The CDR3 spells CASSFLPGNTIYF. The CDR3 bases are TGTGCCAGCAGCTTCTTACCTGGAAACACCATATATTTT.